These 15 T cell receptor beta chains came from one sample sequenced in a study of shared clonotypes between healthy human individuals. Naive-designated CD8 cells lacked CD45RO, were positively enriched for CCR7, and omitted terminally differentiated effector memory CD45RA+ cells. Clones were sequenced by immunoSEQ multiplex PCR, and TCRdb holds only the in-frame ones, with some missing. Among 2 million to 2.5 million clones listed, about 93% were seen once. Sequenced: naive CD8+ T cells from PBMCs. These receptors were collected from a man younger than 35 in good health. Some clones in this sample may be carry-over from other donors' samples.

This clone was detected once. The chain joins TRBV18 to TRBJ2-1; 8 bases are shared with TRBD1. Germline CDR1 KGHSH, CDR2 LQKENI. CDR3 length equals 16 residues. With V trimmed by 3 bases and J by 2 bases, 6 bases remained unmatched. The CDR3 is CASSPTDRVPYNEQFF. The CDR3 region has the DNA TGTGCCAGCTCACCCACGGACAGGGTACCCTACAATGAGCAGTTCTTC.

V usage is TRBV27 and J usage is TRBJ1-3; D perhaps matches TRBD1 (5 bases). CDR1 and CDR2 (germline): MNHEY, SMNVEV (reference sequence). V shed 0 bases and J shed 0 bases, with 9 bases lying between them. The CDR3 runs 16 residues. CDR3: CASSLSMGDSGNTIYF. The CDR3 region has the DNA TGTGCCAGCAGTTTATCCATGGGGGACTCTGGAAACACCATATATTTT.

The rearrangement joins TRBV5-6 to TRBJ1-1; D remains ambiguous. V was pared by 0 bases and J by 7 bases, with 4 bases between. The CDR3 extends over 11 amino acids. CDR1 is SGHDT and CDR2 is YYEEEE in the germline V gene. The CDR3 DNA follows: TGTGCCAGCAGCTTGGGGCATGAAGCTTTCTTT. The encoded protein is CASSLGHEAFF.

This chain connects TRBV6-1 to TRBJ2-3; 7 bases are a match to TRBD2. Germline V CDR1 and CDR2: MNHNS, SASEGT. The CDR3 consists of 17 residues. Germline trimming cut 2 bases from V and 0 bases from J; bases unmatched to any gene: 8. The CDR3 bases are TGTGCCAGCAGTGAATCCATAAGCGGGGCTAGCACAGATACGCAGTATTTT. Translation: CASSESISGASTDTQYF.

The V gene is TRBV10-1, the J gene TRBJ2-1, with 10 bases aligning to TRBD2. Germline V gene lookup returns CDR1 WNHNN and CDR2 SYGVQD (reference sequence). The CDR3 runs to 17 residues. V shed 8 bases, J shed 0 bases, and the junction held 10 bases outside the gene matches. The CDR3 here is CASAEREGPSSYNEQFF. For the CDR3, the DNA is TGCGCCAGCGCCGAGCGGGAGGGCCCGAGCTCCTACAATGAGCAGTTCTTC.

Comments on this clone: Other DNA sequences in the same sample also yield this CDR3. The CDR3 DNA sequence: TGTGCCAGCAGCTTAACGGCGAACACCGGGGAGCTGTTTTTT. Translated: CASSLTANTGELFF. The V and J genes are TRBV7-8 and TRBJ2-2; D gene ambiguous. This CDR3 spans 14 amino acids. Germline V gene lookup returns CDR1 SGHVS and CDR2 FQNEAQ. Between the trimmed V and J ends, which lost 2 bases and 0 bases, there was a span of 4 bases.

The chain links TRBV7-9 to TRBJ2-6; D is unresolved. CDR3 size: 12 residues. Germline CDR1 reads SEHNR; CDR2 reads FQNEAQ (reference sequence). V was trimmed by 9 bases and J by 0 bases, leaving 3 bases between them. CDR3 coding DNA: TGTGCCAGGCTCTCTGGGGCCAACGTCCTGACTTTC. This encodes CARLSGANVLTF.

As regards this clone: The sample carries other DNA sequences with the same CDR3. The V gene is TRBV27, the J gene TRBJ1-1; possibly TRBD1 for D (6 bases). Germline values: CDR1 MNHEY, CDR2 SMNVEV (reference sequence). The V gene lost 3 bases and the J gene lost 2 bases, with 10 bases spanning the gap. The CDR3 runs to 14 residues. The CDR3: CASSFGTLNTEAFF. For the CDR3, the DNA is TGTGCCAGCAGTTTCGGGACACTAAACACTGAAGCTTTCTTT.

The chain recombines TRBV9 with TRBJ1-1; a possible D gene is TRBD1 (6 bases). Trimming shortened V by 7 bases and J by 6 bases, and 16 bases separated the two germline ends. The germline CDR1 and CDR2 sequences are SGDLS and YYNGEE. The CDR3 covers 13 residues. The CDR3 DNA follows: TGTGCCAGCTCCCGGACAGCAAAGTCTGAAGCTTTCTTT. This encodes CASSRTAKSEAFF.

The CDR3 DNA reads TGCGCCAGCAGCCCAGACCCCAAAAACATTCAGTACTTC. This gives the protein CASSPDPKNIQYF. This rearrangement joins TRBV4-1 to TRBJ2-4, with no clear D. The V end lost 4 bases, the J end lost 2 bases, and 6 bases lay between the germline ends. CDR1 is MGHRA, CDR2 YSYEKL, per germline. CDR3 length equals 13 residues.

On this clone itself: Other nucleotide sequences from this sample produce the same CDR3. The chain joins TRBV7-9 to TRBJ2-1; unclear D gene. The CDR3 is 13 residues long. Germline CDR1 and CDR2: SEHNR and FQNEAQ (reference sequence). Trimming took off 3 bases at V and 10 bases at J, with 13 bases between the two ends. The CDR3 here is CASSFPLGNEQFF. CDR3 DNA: TGTGCCAGCAGCTTCCCATTGGGGAACGAGCAGTTCTTC.

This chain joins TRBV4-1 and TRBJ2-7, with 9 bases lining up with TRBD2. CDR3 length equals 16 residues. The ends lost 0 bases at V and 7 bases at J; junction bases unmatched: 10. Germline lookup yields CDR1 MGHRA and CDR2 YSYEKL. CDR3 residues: CASSQDPSGVPREQYF. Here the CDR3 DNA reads TGCGCCAGCAGCCAAGATCCTAGCGGGGTACCTCGAGAGCAGTACTTC.

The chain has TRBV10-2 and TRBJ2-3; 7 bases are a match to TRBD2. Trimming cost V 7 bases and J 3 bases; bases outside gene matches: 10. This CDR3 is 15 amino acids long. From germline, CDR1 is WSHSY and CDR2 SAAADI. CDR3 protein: CASTEGGSGTDTQYF. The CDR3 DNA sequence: TGCGCCAGCACCGAGGGCGGGAGTGGAACAGATACGCAGTATTTT.

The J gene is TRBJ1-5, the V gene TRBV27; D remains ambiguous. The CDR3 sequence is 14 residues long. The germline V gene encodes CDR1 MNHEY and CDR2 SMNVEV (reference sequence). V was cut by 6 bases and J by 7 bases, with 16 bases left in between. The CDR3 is CASRPILGTQPQHF. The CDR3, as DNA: TGTGCCAGCAGACCCATATTGGGTACCCAGCCCCAGCATTTT.

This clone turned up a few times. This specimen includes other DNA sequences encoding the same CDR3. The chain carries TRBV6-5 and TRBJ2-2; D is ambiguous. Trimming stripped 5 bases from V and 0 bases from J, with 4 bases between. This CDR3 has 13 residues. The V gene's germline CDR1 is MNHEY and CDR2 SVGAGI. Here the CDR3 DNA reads TGTGCCAGCAGTCCTGCGAACACCGGGGAGCTGTTTTTT. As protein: CASSPANTGELFF.